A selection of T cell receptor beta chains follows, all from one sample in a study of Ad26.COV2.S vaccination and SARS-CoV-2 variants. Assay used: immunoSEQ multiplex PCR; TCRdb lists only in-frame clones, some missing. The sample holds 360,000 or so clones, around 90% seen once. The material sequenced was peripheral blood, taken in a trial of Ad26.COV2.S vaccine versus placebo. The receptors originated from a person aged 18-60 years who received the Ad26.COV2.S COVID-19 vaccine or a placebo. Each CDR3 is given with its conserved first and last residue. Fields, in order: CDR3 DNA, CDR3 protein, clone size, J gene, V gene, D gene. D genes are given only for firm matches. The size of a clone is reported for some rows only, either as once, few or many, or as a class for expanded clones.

DNA: TGTGCCAGCAGTGCAGGGAACTATGCCTTC; CDR3: CASSAGNYAF; size: .; J: TRBJ1-2; V: TRBV2; D: .
DNA: TGTGCCAGCAGCGCACCGGGACAGGGGGCGCTCAACTATGGCTACACCTTC; CDR3: CASSAPGQGALNYGYTF; size: .; J: TRBJ1-2; V: TRBV7-2; D: TRBD1
DNA: TGTGCCAGCAGCTTCCGAGGGAGCACTGAAGCTTTCTTT; CDR3: CASSFRGSTEAFF; size: .; J: TRBJ1-1; V: TRBV7-2; D: .
DNA: TGCGCCAGCAGCACGACAGGGACCTACGAGCAGTACTTC; CDR3: CASSTTGTYEQYF; size: .; J: TRBJ2-7; V: TRBV5-1; D: TRBD1
DNA: TGTGCCTGGGCGCCATGGGGCGCGGGGTATAAGGCTTTCTTT; CDR3: CAWAPWGAGYKAFF; size: .; J: TRBJ1-1; V: TRBV30; D: .
DNA: TGTGCCAGTAGTATTGGGTCCTCCTACAATGAGCAGTTCTTC; CDR3: CASSIGSSYNEQFF; size: .; J: TRBJ2-1; V: TRBV19; D: .
DNA: TGTGCCAGCAGCCAGACAGGGAGCAATCAGCCCCAGCATTTT; CDR3: CASSQTGSNQPQHF; size: .; J: TRBJ1-5; V: TRBV3-1/TRBV3-2; D: TRBD1
DNA: TGTGCCAGCAGCTCTACTAGCGGGGTCACAGATACGCAGTATTTT; CDR3: CASSSTSGVTDTQYF; size: .; J: TRBJ2-3; V: TRBV7-2; D: TRBD2
DNA: TGTGCCAGCAGCCCCTTAGCACCCAACTATGGCTACACCTTC; CDR3: CASSPLAPNYGYTF; size: .; J: TRBJ1-2; V: TRBV6-5; D: .
DNA: TGTGCCAGCAGCCCCTGGTGGACTAGCGGGGGCGAGCAGTACTTC; CDR3: CASSPWWTSGGEQYF; size: .; J: TRBJ2-7; V: TRBV5-6; D: TRBD2
DNA: TGTGCCAGCAGCTTAGGATTCCGGACAGGGGTAGGGAACTATGGCTACACCTTC; CDR3: CASSLGFRTGVGNYGYTF; size: .; J: TRBJ1-2; V: TRBV13; D: TRBD1
DNA: TGTGCCAGCAGCGATGCCTTCGGTTCTGGAAACACCATATATTTT; CDR3: CASSDAFGSGNTIYF; size: few; J: TRBJ1-3; V: TRBV3-1/TRBV3-2; D: .
DNA: TGCAGCGTCCAACGAGGAAATAGAGATACGCAGTATTTT; CDR3: CSVQRGNRDTQYF; size: .; J: TRBJ2-3; V: TRBV29-1; D: .
DNA: TGTGCCAGCAGCCCCCCCTTCAGACAGGGGATGTACGAGCAGTACTTC; CDR3: CASSPPFRQGMYEQYF; size: many; J: TRBJ2-7; V: TRBV7-9; D: TRBD1
DNA: TGTGCCAGCAGCTCAGGAACAGGGTTCCCCTATGGCTACACCTTC; CDR3: CASSSGTGFPYGYTF; size: .; J: TRBJ1-2; V: TRBV5-5; D: .
DNA: TGTGCCAGCAGCTTCCGGGACAGGGCTTACAATGAGCAGTTCTTC; CDR3: CASSFRDRAYNEQFF; size: .; J: TRBJ2-1; V: TRBV11-2; D: TRBD1
DNA: TGCAGCGTTGAATCGGGGGGCCGGCCTAATGAAAAACTGTTTTTT; CDR3: CSVESGGRPNEKLFF; size: .; J: TRBJ1-4; V: TRBV29-1; D: .
DNA: TGTGCCAGCAGCTTTGCGAGACGGTCCCGGGTTAACTATGGCTACACCTTC; CDR3: CASSFARRSRVNYGYTF; size: .; J: TRBJ1-2; V: TRBV12-1; D: .
DNA: TGTGCCAGCAGTTCCGACAGGGAGAACACTGAAGCTTTCTTT; CDR3: CASSSDRENTEAFF; size: many; J: TRBJ1-1; V: TRBV7-2; D: TRBD1
DNA: TGTGCTAGCAGCTTAGCGGACAGCACTGAAGCTTTCTTT; CDR3: CASSLADSTEAFF; size: .; J: TRBJ1-1; V: TRBV7-7; D: .
DNA: TGTGCCAGCTCGGGCCTAGGACAGATGATCTCTGGAAACACCATATATTTT; CDR3: CASSGLGQMISGNTIYF; size: .; J: TRBJ1-3; V: TRBV18; D: .
DNA: TGCGCCAGCAGCTTGGGGGATCCGGGACAGGGTAGCAATCAGCCCCAGCATTTT; CDR3: CASSLGDPGQGSNQPQHF; size: .; J: TRBJ1-5; V: TRBV5-1; D: TRBD1
DNA: TGTGCCAGCAGCACAGTAGCGGGCCCACAAGAGACCCAGTACTTC; CDR3: CASSTVAGPQETQYF; size: .; J: TRBJ2-5; V: TRBV5-4; D: TRBD2
DNA: TGTGCCTGGAGCGGGGACAGGGACTCACCCCTCCACTTT; CDR3: CAWSGDRDSPLHF; size: .; J: TRBJ1-6; V: TRBV30; D: TRBD1
DNA: TGTGCCTGGAGTGTAGGGACAGGGGGCTACGAGCAGTACTTC; CDR3: CAWSVGTGGYEQYF; size: .; J: TRBJ2-7; V: TRBV30; D: TRBD1
DNA: TGTGCCAGCAGCTTAGTCCTTCCGGGACAGGTACACTCCTACGAGCAGTACTTC; CDR3: CASSLVLPGQVHSYEQYF; size: .; J: TRBJ2-7; V: TRBV7-8; D: TRBD1
DNA: TGCGCCAGCAGCGAAAGACAGTCCTCCTACAATGAGCAGTTCTTC; CDR3: CASSERQSSYNEQFF; size: .; J: TRBJ2-1; V: TRBV4-3; D: .
DNA: TGTGCCAGCAGCCCCCCGGGGGCCCCGGAAGCTTTCTTT; CDR3: CASSPPGAPEAFF; size: .; J: TRBJ1-1; V: TRBV3-1/TRBV3-2; D: .
DNA: TGTGCCAGCAGTCTAGGGACGGCAGCGATGGGCACTGAAGCTTTCTTT; CDR3: CASSLGTAAMGTEAFF; size: .; J: TRBJ1-1; V: TRBV9; D: .
DNA: TGTGCCACCAACCCGACAGTGAACACTGAAGCTTTCTTT; CDR3: CATNPTVNTEAFF; size: few; J: TRBJ1-1; V: TRBV24-1; D: .
DNA: TGTGCCAGCAGCCTCAGACTAGCGGGGGGGCCGGTCGATGCCGGGGAGCTGTTTTTT; CDR3: CASSLRLAGGPVDAGELFF; size: .; J: TRBJ2-2; V: TRBV7-2; D: TRBD2
DNA: TGTGCCAGCAGTGAACGGAGGAGGGCCTATGGCTACACCTTC; CDR3: CASSERRRAYGYTF; size: .; J: TRBJ1-2; V: TRBV6-1; D: .
DNA: TGTGCCTCCCTTAAGGTCGAGTTTGACTCGACTACTACCTACGAGCAGTACTTC; CDR3: CASLKVEFDSTTTYEQYF; size: .; J: TRBJ2-7; V: TRBV2; D: .
DNA: TGCGCCAGCAGCCAAGAGGGAGGGACTTTTAATTCACCCCTCCACTTT; CDR3: CASSQEGGTFNSPLHF; size: .; J: TRBJ1-6; V: TRBV4-1; D: .
DNA: TGTGCCAGTAGTGCGCAGGGTGCCCTTTTGTACTACAATGAGCAGTTCTTC; CDR3: CASSAQGALLYYNEQFF; size: .; J: TRBJ2-1; V: TRBV19; D: .
DNA: TGCAGCGTTGAGGGACAGCCGAACACTGAAGCTTTCTTT; CDR3: CSVEGQPNTEAFF; size: .; J: TRBJ1-1; V: TRBV29-1; D: TRBD1
DNA: TGTGCCAGCAGCCCCTACCCCCCGACAGTTAGCAATCAGCCCCAGCATTTT; CDR3: CASSPYPPTVSNQPQHF; size: .; J: TRBJ1-5; V: TRBV7-6; D: .
DNA: TGCGCCAGCAGTCCAAGCCAGGGATCCTACGAGCAGTACTTC; CDR3: CASSPSQGSYEQYF; size: .; J: TRBJ2-7; V: TRBV4-1; D: .
DNA: TGTGCCACCACTCCCTCACGGGACTCTGGAAACACCATATATTTT; CDR3: CATTPSRDSGNTIYF; size: few; J: TRBJ1-3; V: TRBV10-3; D: .
DNA: TGTGCCAGCAGCCAAGATGGGACAGTGCGTGGCTACACCTTC; CDR3: CASSQDGTVRGYTF; size: .; J: TRBJ1-2; V: TRBV4-2; D: TRBD1
DNA: TGTGCCAGCAGCCAAGGAAGGGCGCAGACCCAGTACTTC; CDR3: CASSQGRAQTQYF; size: .; J: TRBJ2-5; V: TRBV3-1/TRBV3-2; D: .
DNA: TGTGCCAGCAGTGAACGAGGATTCTACGAGCAGTACTTC; CDR3: CASSERGFYEQYF; size: .; J: TRBJ2-7; V: TRBV25-1; D: .
DNA: TGTGCCAGCAGTTACCAAGGGACCCCCTGGGATGGCTACACCTTC; CDR3: CASSYQGTPWDGYTF; size: .; J: TRBJ1-2; V: TRBV6-2/TRBV6-3; D: .